This T cell receptor beta chain came from a study of prognosis after radiotherapy for stage I lung cancer. The germline CDR1 and CDR2 sequences are LNHNV and YYDKDF (reference sequence). The CDR3 contains 17 residues. V was clipped by 0 bases and J by 0 bases; unmatched bases: 3. Researchers used two-round multiplex PCR to amplify TCR beta CDR3 starting from genomic DNA. Primers were specific to each TRBV and TRBJ gene in first-round PCR. TCRdb analysed the multiplex PCR reads with MiXCR anew, one entry per CDR3 protein. The repertoire holds approximately 31,000 distinct CDR3 sequences, roughly 49% seen once, with 16% in the top ten. Study conclusions and caveats: Patients' TRBV and TRBJ gene usage reportedly differed by presence or absence of metastases. Samples before stereotactic body radiation therapy had more unique TCR clones (median roughly 10,000 versus 7,000).

Turning to this clonotype: Its antigen is unidentified.

This TCR was recovered from a donor over 45 with non-small cell lung cancer. The input for sequencing was PBMCs, taken before or after stereotactic body radiation therapy (not recorded which). The chain couples TRBV15 to TRBJ1-5; 9 nucleotides align to TRBD1. This chain's CDR3 is CATSREGTGISNQPQHF. For the CDR3, the DNA is TGTGCCACCAGCAGAGAAGGGACAGGGATTAGCAATCAGCCCCAGCATTTT.